This T cell receptor beta chain was recovered during a study of cytomegalovirus exposure and HLA in healthy donors (dated by TCRdb to the late 2010s). Study-level background: An earlier analysis of some 550 of the donors reported approximately 300 Gb of sequence data and some 100 million unique TCR beta sequences from 150 million to 200 million T cells. Roughly 320 gigabases of sequencing data and approximately 91 million unique TCR sequences made up an early release that covered several hundred HLA-typed donors. The genetic ancestry cluster associated with self-reported Caucasian donors included over 65% of the 300 to 450 genotyped donors. The study aimed to test whether signatures of past pathogen exposure could be identified by cataloging public T cell receptors. The study used immunosequencing to profile the T cell repertoires of some 600 subjects and linked those repertoires to cytomegalovirus serostatus. A separate validation cohort of 100 to 150 different subjects was used in addition to the approximately 670-subject first cohort. The study combined high-throughput TCR immunosequencing, statistical association of individual TCRs with disease status, and machine learning to predict cytomegalovirus infection status. In a later analysis, previously published TCR beta repertoires from 500 to 750 donors were re-analyzed and high-resolution HLA genotyping was added so that TCR occurrence patterns could be studied. Rather than using new phenotypic data, the later analysis identified candidate immune exposures from TCR beta sequences and from how often those sequences occurred across donors. An earlier analysis of 587 of the donors used high-throughput TCR beta sequencing to judge whether each TCR beta V gene segment behaved as functional or pseudogenic. Donor age, sex, ethnicity and CMV serostatus were collected together with the repertoire data. In a later genetic analysis, genome-wide SNP genotypes for about three fifths of the 666 donors were used, and that subset was treated as a discovery cohort. Every discovery cohort repertoire had been produced on one sequencing platform. HLA typing covered class I and class II loci at four-digit resolution. Typing coverage varied by locus: about 629-630 donors for A, B, C, DRB1 and DQB1; roughly 510 for DQA1; more than 600 for DPA1; fewer than 480 for DPB1. Roughly 5 DR-DQ haplotypes were handled as single units for association and clustering because linkage in the cohort was strong. Among roughly 400 genotyped donors of the cohort, an average of approximately 200,000 unique TCR beta nucleotide sequences was sequenced per donor, of which approximately 19% were non-productive.

Overall study outcomes, separate from this receptor: In this cohort, only TCR beta chains were sequenced, and detectable features were limited by the absence of alpha or paired-chain data. Immune exposure information for the cohort was limited to CMV serostatus. Because counts were too low, roughly 18 rarely observed V segments, including chromosome 9 orphons, were left out of the earlier analysis of 587 of the donors. In vitro tests confirmed that a few of the cytomegalovirus-associated TCR beta chains recognize cytomegalovirus antigens. In a later analysis, most CMV-associated TCR beta chains were found to appear HLA-restricted, with HLA associations seemingly driven largely by CMV exposure. Broadly in line with IMGT annotations, most TCR beta V segments showed up in productive rearrangements about 87% or about 30% of the time in an earlier analysis of about 500 of the donors. In a later analysis, several top co-occurrence clusters were reported to appear linked to parvovirus B19, influenza, CMV and Epstein-Barr virus. While some public TCRs were present in many individuals, most TCR sequences turned up only very rarely across donors. HLA typing was unavailable for some donors at each locus, so association tests used only the typed subset. Roughly uniform sequencing depth across donors was assumed in presence/absence analyses, although this assumption may not hold. In a later genetic analysis, a missense DCLRE1C variant was associated with V-gene and J-gene trimming of TCR beta chains, and the association was replicated in an independent cohort. A group of highly shared sequence variants was considered likely to be a technical artifact of the sequencing pipeline. According to a later analysis, TCR association rates differed among HLA loci, with DRB1 alleles showing the most associated TCRs and HLA-C alleles showing the fewest. Because the 87-base-pair reads could not distinguish some IMGT-functional V segments, including TRBV6-2 and TRBV6-3, those segments were excluded. The authors suggested that the approach could potentially be extended to other disease states and immunological phenotypes. According to a later genetic analysis, donors in an Asian-associated ancestry cluster had fewer N-insertions in productive TCRs than the approximately 670-donor mean. In both the original and validation cohorts, the classifier was reported to diagnose cytomegalovirus status with high specificity and sensitivity. A further reported finding was that TCR beta sequences accurately predicted the HLA-A and HLA-B alleles for most subjects in the first cohort. Compared with equally common non-associated chains, HLA-associated TCR beta chains in a later analysis were more clonally expanded and had lower generation probabilities. The study gave a list of over 150 TCR beta chains associated with cytomegalovirus. In a later analysis, some 18,000 TCR beta sequences were associated with specific HLA alleles at a false discovery rate of 0.05. Correlated functional status among segregating V segments might reflect linkage disequilibrium, but an unknown experimental factor could not be ruled out. When HLA alleles, especially DR and DQ, strongly co-occurred, attributing TCR associations to individual alleles was difficult.

The cohort comprised 550 to 700 healthy bone marrow donors. At the time of sampling, every cohort member was nominally healthy, though immune exposures that went unrecorded were likely present. The donor was CMV seronegative and was included in the group of around 320 seronegative cohort members. A peripheral blood sample was collected from each donor, and TCR beta sequencing was performed on peripheral blood mononuclear cells. Genomic DNA extraction from the blood cell samples was performed with the Qiagen DNeasy Blood Extraction Kit. The library was generated by the immunoSEQ multiplex PCR assay. For the multiplex PCR, a mixture combining 60 forward primers for TCR Vbeta segments and 13 reverse primers for TCR Jbeta segments was used. A multiplex PCR assay on genomic DNA amplified the CDR3 region of rearranged TCR beta genes. The amplified TCR beta libraries were sequenced on the Illumina HiSeq System as 87-base-pair reads. Regarding the original processing steps: A later analysis tallied approximately 87 million unique TCR beta chains across the 666 repertoires, and some 12 million of those chains were shared by two or more donors. To remove PCR and sequencing errors, raw reads were error-corrected and collapsed into unique sequences using a nearest-neighbor algorithm that merged closely related sequences. To assign V, D and J gene segments, CDR3 sequences were aligned to IMGT reference sequences. Each retained sequence needed at least a six-nucleotide match to both a V gene segment and a J gene segment. A rearrangement was called productive if the CDR3 had no stop codons and remained in frame with V and J, and every other rearrangement was called non-productive. Following IMGT convention, CDR3 was defined as the stretch from the second conserved V-encoded cysteine up to the conserved J-encoded phenylalanine. The earlier analysis of some 600 of the donors excluded sequences that lacked an unambiguous match to a single V gene segment. In an earlier analysis of 587 of the donors, V segments were called functional above 56.7% productive rearrangements and were called segregating when the between-donor standard deviation exceeded 5%. A statistical classification framework was built to diagnose cytomegalovirus status from the catalog of TCR beta chain sequences. In a later analysis, TCR nucleotide sequences were compared against IMGT/GENE-DB human TR gene sequences so that V and J genes could be assigned. The TCRdist pipeline was used in a later analysis to assign CDR3 sequences and most-parsimonious VDJ recombination scenarios. In a later analysis, each TCR beta chain was defined by its CDR3 amino acid sequence together with its V-gene family, and reads lacking a unique V-gene family were excluded. As a way to deal with suspected cross-contamination and a sequencing artifact, a later analysis dropped approximately 590 nucleotide sequences that were highly shared and had low generation probability. A later analysis calculated a clonal expansion index for each public chain from normalized within-repertoire ranks of inferred template counts. Generation probabilities in a later analysis came from a VDJ recombination model fitted to out-of-frame rearrangements, and those results were checked against IGoR. In a later analysis, TCR-TCR, TCR-HLA and TCR-CMV co-occurrence was scored with hypergeometric tests, and a repertoire-size bias correction was applied to TCR pairs. In a later analysis, false discovery rates were estimated by permuting HLA or CMV assignments 20 times. In a later analysis, co-occurring TCRs were grouped with DBSCAN, and TCRdist sequence similarity was added when clustering was performed within HLA-allele-positive subsets. Repertoires with fewer than 30,000 or more than 120,000 public chains, plus five repertoires with anomalous nucleotide sharing, were excluded from co-occurrence clustering. TCRdb retrieved this table from immuneACCESS and kept in-frame rearrangements only. Not all clones are present; in checked studies, unresolved V genes account for under half, and no reason is known for the remainder. The DNA was the basis for D and trimming; V, J and clone size are from that table. The sample yields 140,000 to 150,000 clones; roughly four fifths were counted once. The top ten constitute about 7% of the sample.

There are 13 amino acids in the CDR3, from cysteine to phenylalanine inclusive. Kept here is only the CDR3 DNA, which spans 39 bases and is read in frame from base 1. CDR1 and CDR2 were assigned from the germline V gene as SGHDN and FVKESK. The germline V and J ends show losses of 5 bases and 2 bases respectively, and no gene match explains 1 base of the junction. Concerning this clone itself: Its antigen is currently not known. Qualities for individual bases were not recorded, and no much larger clone is one base off.

The sequence was obtained from a man aged 25 to 40 in good health and CMV-seronegative. Input material: PBMCs. The rearranged chain carries TRBV14 and TRBJ2-7; a stretch of 9 junction bases matches TRBD2. The CDR3 region: CASSRLAAYEQYF. The nucleotide sequence is TGTGCCAGCAGCAGACTAGCGGCCTACGAGCAGTACTTC. With the portions outside the CDR3 filled from the reference TRBV14 and TRBJ2-7 genes, the complete variable region becomes EAGVTQFPSHSVIEKGQTVTLRCDPISGHDNLYWYRRVMGKEIKFLLHFVKESKQDESGMPNNRFLAERTGGTYSTLKVQPAELEDSGVYFCASSRLAAYEQYFGPGTRLTVT.